The 22 T cell receptor beta chains below were found in one sample sequenced in a study of blood T cell repertoires in COVID-19. Repertoires were generated with immunoSEQ multiplex PCR, while TCRdb's copy carries only in-frame clones and drops some. The sample lists 400,000 or so clones, roughly 88% occurring once. Input material: PBMCs or T cells enriched from blood (not recorded which). These receptors were collected from a man younger than 35 who had recovered from COVID-19.

This clone was seen only a few times. The chain has TRBV2 and TRBJ1-2; TRBD1 might be the D (6 bases). CDR3 size: 14 residues. Trimming took off 6 bases at V and 0 bases at J, with 11 bases between the two ends. Germline lookup yields CDR1 SNHLY and CDR2 FYNNEI. CDR3 coding DNA: TGTGCCAGCAGCGGGGACACTACTAACTATGGCTACACCTTC. Translated: CASSGDTTNYGYTF.

The chain joins TRBV19 to TRBJ2-2, with D tentatively TRBD1 (6 bases). CDR1 and CDR2 (germline): LNHDA, SQIVND (reference sequence). The V gene lost 3 bases and the J gene lost 1 base, with 9 bases spanning the gap. The CDR3 has 15 residues. CDR3 DNA: TGTGCCAGTAGTATCTCGGACAGGAACACCGGGGAGCTGTTTTTT. As protein: CASSISDRNTGELFF. Based on the CDR3 plus reference TRBV19 and TRBJ2-2, the full variable domain is DGGITQSPKYLFRKEGQNVTLSCEQNLNHDAMYWYRQDPGQGLRLIYYSQIVNDFQKGDIAEGYSVSREKKESFPLTVTSAQKNPTAFYLCASSISDRNTGELFFGEGSRLTVL.

This chain connects TRBV19 to TRBJ2-1, with D perhaps TRBD2 (5 bases). Germline CDR1 LNHDA, CDR2 SQIVND (reference sequence). V was clipped by 4 bases and J by 6 bases, with 25 bases between them. The CDR3 is made up of 18 amino acids. As DNA, the CDR3 is TGTGCCAGTAGTACCCGACTCTCTCTAGCCGGATCCCGCAATGAGCAGTTCTTC. It encodes CASSTRLSLAGSRNEQFF.

The chain couples TRBV7-8 to TRBJ2-7; 9 bases match TRBD2. The CDR3 contains 15 residues. Germline CDR1 is SGHVS and CDR2 is FQNEAQ. J lost 0 bases, V lost 1 base, and 1 base had no gene match. The DNA for the CDR3 is TGTGCCAGCAGCTTAGTGACTAGCGGCTCCTACGAGCAGTACTTC. Encoded protein: CASSLVTSGSYEQYF.

The chain employs TRBV30 and TRBJ2-7, with 8 bases fitting TRBD1. From germline, CDR1 is GTSNPN and CDR2 SVGIG (reference sequence). The CDR3 extends over 16 amino acids. Germline trimming cut 5 bases from V and 3 bases from J; bases unmatched to any gene: 15. CDR3 DNA sequence: TGTGCCTGGCTACCCGAATCGGGACAGGACGTCTACGAGCAGTACTTC. Encoded protein: CAWLPESGQDVYEQYF.

This clone was counted only a few times. The chain links TRBV12-3 or TRBV12-4 to TRBJ1-2; maybe TRBD1 (5 bases). CDR3 length equals 13 residues. V was trimmed by 6 bases and J by 6 bases, leaving 14 bases between them. CDR3 nucleotide sequence: TGTGCCAGCAGCCCAAACCTAGGGGATGGCTACACCTTC. Protein product: CASSPNLGDGYTF.

The chain joins TRBV28 to TRBJ2-2; TRBD1 might be the D (5 bases). The CDR3 consists of 16 residues. V was trimmed by 5 bases and J by 4 bases, leaving 17 bases between them. CDR1 is MDHEN, CDR2 SYDVKM, per germline. CDR3 in DNA: TGTGCCAGCAGTCGGCAGGGATTCCGTTCCACCGGGGAGCTGTTTTTT. Protein product: CASSRQGFRSTGELFF.

The chain has TRBV19 and TRBJ1-3; D not certain. The length of the CDR3 is 16 residues. V lost 3 bases and J lost 0, with 12 bases in between. Germline CDR1 and CDR2: LNHDA and SQIVND (reference sequence). CDR3 nucleotides: TGTGCCAGTAGTATTTCCGCAGGAAGCTCTGGAAACACCATATATTTT. As protein: CASSISAGSSGNTIYF.

The V gene is TRBV9, the J gene TRBJ1-1; no definite D call. Germline V gene sequence: CDR1 SGDLS, CDR2 YYNGEE. This CDR3 has 16 amino acids. Trimming took off 6 bases at V and 4 bases at J, with 22 bases between the two ends. CDR3 DNA: TGTGCCAGCAACCGACCAACCAGGCTGGCGCGCACTGAAGCTTTCTTT. Amino acids: CASNRPTRLARTEAFF.

V and J are TRBV4-2 and TRBJ1-1; 9 nucleotides line up with TRBD1. This CDR3 has 14 amino acids. Germline loops: CDR1 LGHNA, CDR2 YNFKEQ. With V trimmed by 6 bases and J by 1 base, 3 bases remained unmatched. The CDR3 is CASRRDRENTEAFF. CDR3 nucleotides: TGTGCCAGCAGACGGGACAGGGAGAACACTGAAGCTTTCTTT.

The chain recombines TRBV19 with TRBJ1-2; the match to TRBD1 covers 8 bases. Looked up from germline, CDR1 is LNHDA and CDR2 is SQIVND (reference sequence). The CDR3 sequence is 14 residues long. The J segment lost 7 bases and the V segment lost 4 bases, leaving 8 bases of the junction unmatched. CDR3 loop: CASSTSITGGGYTF. Here the CDR3 DNA reads TGTGCCAGTAGTACAAGCATTACAGGGGGTGGCTACACCTTC.

V gene TRBV27 combines with J gene TRBJ1-2; 7 nucleotides align to TRBD1. CDR1 and CDR2 (germline): MNHEY, SMNVEV (reference sequence). This CDR3 contains 14 residues. V shed 6 bases and J 9 bases; nucleotides not matched to a gene: 13. CDR3 sequence (DNA): TGTGCCAGCAGCAGCTTCGCGACAGGGAGGAGCTACACCTTC. Translated, it gives CASSSFATGRSYTF.

V is TRBV2 and J is TRBJ2-1, with D perhaps matching TRBD2 (5 bases). Per germline, CDR1 SNHLY and CDR2 FYNNEI. CDR3 length: 13 amino acids. V was shortened by 10 bases and J by 5 bases, with 15 bases between the two germline ends. The chain's CDR3 is CATQRNGNNEQFF. CDR3 in DNA: TGTGCCACCCAAAGGAACGGGAACAATGAGCAGTTCTTC.

V is TRBV5-1 and J is TRBJ1-1, with TRBD1 matching 7 bases. After removal of 3 bases from V and 4 bases from J, the junction contained 6 bases not matched to a gene. In germline, CDR1 is SGHRS, CDR2 YFSETQ. This CDR3 is built from 14 residues. For the CDR3, the DNA is TGCGCCAGCAGCTCCACAGGGGCGGTCACTGAAGCTTTCTTT. This translates into CASSSTGAVTEAFF.

CDR3 residues: CASSESPMNTEAFF. The CDR3, as DNA: TGCGCCAGCAGTGAGTCCCCCATGAACACTGAAGCTTTCTTT. This chain joins TRBV10-1 and TRBJ1-1, with D hard to call. This CDR3 is 14 amino acids long. In germline, CDR1 is WNHNN, CDR2 SYGVQD (reference sequence). The V end lost 0 bases, the J end lost 0 bases, and 5 bases lay between the germline ends.

This clone was detected only once. This chain links TRBV29-1 with TRBJ1-1; 9 bases match TRBD1. CDR1 is SQVTM and CDR2 is ANQGSEA in the germline V gene. The CDR3 has 13 amino acids. Trimming removed 7 bases from V and 4 bases from J; junction bases left unmatched: 7. Written as DNA, the CDR3 is TGCAGCGCCGAAACAGGGGGCGGCACTGAAGCTTTCTTT. It translates to CSAETGGGTEAFF.

The chain carries TRBV2 and TRBJ2-7, with a possible D match to TRBD1 (6 bases). The V end was cut by 8 bases, the J end by 6 bases, with 23 bases between. This CDR3 comprises 15 residues. Germline loops: CDR1 SNHLY, CDR2 FYNNEI. The CDR3 bases are TGTGCCAGCCGGCTGGACGGATTCCGAGGGGGCGAGCAGTACTTC. Protein: CASRLDGFRGGEQYF.

The CDR3 coding sequence is TGTGCCAGTAGTATGGAGGGTGGCCAGCCCCAGCATTTT. Its protein product is CASSMEGGQPQHF. The chain has TRBV19 and TRBJ1-5; D gene ambiguous. The CDR3 has 13 residues. Trimming cost V 3 bases and J 7 bases, with 10 bases left between them. CDR1 is LNHDA and CDR2 is SQIVND in the germline V gene (reference sequence).

The chain couples TRBV28 to TRBJ1-5, with a weak D call TRBD1 (5 bases). V lost 6 bases to trimming and J lost 7 bases, with 13 bases between them. Germline V CDR1 and CDR2: MDHEN, SYDVKM. CDR3 length equals 13 residues. This CDR3 is CASRADSIQPQHF. CDR3 in DNA: TGTGCCAGCAGGGCCGACAGTATCCAGCCCCAGCATTTT.

CDR3 sequence (DNA): TGTGCCAGTAGTATATCTAATCCGGGGAGAGATCAGCCCCAGCATTTT. Translation: CASSISNPGRDQPQHF. V gene TRBV19 combines with J gene TRBJ1-5; no clear D. CDR1 and CDR2 (germline): LNHDA, SQIVND (reference sequence). V dropped 2 bases and J dropped 5 bases, with 16 bases sitting between them. The CDR3 runs 16 residues.

This clone was detected only a few times. V usage is TRBV12-3 or TRBV12-4 and J usage is TRBJ1-6, with 9 nucleotides matching TRBD1. V shed 6 bases and J 18 bases; nucleotides not matched to a gene: 12. This CDR3 has 13 amino acids. The CDR3 is CASSAGQGFKGHF. The CDR3 DNA reads as TGTGCCAGCAGCGCGGGACAGGGCTTTAAAGGCCACTTT.

The CDR3 sequence is CASSLFLAGEGSTDTQYF. DNA of the CDR3: TGCGCCAGCAGCTTGTTCCTAGCGGGAGAGGGGAGCACAGATACGCAGTATTTT. The V gene is TRBV5-1, the J gene TRBJ2-3; 10 nucleotides match TRBD2. The germline CDR1 and CDR2 sequences are SGHRS and YFSETQ. V was clipped by 1 base and J by 0 bases; unmatched bases: 8. The CDR3 sequence is 18 residues long.